This T cell receptor beta chain was observed in a study of radiation and T cells in renal cell carcinoma. Germline V gene sequence: CDR1 SQVTM, CDR2 ANQGSEA. V lost 1 base, J lost 2 bases, and 14 bases lay in between. This CDR3 region has 15 residues. Method: immunoSEQ multiplex PCR; TCRdb's copy keeps in-frame clones and lacks some. The sample has 95,000 to 150,000 clones; 81% are singletons. Described time point: blood 2 weeks post-SBRT. Treatment described: 15 Gy SBRT to primary tumor, nephrectomy 4 weeks later. The source is a middle-aged man with renal cell carcinoma. Sequencing was performed on blood, taken from a patient whose treatment included radiotherapy and nephrectomy. This chain connects TRBV29-1 to TRBJ1-1; D gene ambiguous. The CDR3 reads CSVEGPTGINTEAFF. As DNA, the CDR3 is TGCAGCGTTGAAGGGCCTACGGGCATTAACACTGAAGCTTTCTTT.